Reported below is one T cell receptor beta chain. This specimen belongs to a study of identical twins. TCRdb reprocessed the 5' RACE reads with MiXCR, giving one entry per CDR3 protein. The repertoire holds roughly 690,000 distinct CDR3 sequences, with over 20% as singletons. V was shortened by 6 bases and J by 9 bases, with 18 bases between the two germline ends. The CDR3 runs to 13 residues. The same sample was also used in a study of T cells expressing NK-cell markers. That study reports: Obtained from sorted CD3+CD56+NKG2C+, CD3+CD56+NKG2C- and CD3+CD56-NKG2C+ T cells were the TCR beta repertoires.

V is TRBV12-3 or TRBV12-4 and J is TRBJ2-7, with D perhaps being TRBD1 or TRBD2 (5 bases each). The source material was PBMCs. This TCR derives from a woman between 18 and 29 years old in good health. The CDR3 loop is CASRRGRLEGQYF. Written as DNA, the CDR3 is TGTGCCAGCAGACGGGGACGGCTTGAGGGGCAGTACTTC.